This T cell receptor beta chain emerged from a study of cytomegalovirus exposure and HLA in healthy donors. Regarding the study as a whole: Some V segments could not be told apart, so they were left out, TRBV6-2 and TRBV6-3 among them.

The PCR employed 60 Vbeta primers together with 13 Jbeta primers. Generated by immunoSEQ multiplex PCR, the TCRdb table keeps only in-frame clones and is missing some. The table lists approximately 290,000 clones, 80% of them singletons, with about 0.28% in the top ten. This clone was seen a few times. The antigen is unknown. Though nominally healthy at sampling, donors likely had unrecorded immune exposures. Looked up from germline, CDR1 is MDHEN and CDR2 is SYDVKM. V dropped 8 bases and J dropped 3 bases, with 11 bases sitting between them. This CDR3 contains 12 residues. The specimen sequenced was PBMCs. The chain couples TRBV28 to TRBJ2-7; D is undetermined. The TCR comes from a girl aged 2-10 years in good health and CMV-seronegative. This CDR3 reads CASSKPYYEQYF. For the CDR3, the DNA is TGTGCCAGCTCTAAGCCATACTACGAGCAGTACTTC.